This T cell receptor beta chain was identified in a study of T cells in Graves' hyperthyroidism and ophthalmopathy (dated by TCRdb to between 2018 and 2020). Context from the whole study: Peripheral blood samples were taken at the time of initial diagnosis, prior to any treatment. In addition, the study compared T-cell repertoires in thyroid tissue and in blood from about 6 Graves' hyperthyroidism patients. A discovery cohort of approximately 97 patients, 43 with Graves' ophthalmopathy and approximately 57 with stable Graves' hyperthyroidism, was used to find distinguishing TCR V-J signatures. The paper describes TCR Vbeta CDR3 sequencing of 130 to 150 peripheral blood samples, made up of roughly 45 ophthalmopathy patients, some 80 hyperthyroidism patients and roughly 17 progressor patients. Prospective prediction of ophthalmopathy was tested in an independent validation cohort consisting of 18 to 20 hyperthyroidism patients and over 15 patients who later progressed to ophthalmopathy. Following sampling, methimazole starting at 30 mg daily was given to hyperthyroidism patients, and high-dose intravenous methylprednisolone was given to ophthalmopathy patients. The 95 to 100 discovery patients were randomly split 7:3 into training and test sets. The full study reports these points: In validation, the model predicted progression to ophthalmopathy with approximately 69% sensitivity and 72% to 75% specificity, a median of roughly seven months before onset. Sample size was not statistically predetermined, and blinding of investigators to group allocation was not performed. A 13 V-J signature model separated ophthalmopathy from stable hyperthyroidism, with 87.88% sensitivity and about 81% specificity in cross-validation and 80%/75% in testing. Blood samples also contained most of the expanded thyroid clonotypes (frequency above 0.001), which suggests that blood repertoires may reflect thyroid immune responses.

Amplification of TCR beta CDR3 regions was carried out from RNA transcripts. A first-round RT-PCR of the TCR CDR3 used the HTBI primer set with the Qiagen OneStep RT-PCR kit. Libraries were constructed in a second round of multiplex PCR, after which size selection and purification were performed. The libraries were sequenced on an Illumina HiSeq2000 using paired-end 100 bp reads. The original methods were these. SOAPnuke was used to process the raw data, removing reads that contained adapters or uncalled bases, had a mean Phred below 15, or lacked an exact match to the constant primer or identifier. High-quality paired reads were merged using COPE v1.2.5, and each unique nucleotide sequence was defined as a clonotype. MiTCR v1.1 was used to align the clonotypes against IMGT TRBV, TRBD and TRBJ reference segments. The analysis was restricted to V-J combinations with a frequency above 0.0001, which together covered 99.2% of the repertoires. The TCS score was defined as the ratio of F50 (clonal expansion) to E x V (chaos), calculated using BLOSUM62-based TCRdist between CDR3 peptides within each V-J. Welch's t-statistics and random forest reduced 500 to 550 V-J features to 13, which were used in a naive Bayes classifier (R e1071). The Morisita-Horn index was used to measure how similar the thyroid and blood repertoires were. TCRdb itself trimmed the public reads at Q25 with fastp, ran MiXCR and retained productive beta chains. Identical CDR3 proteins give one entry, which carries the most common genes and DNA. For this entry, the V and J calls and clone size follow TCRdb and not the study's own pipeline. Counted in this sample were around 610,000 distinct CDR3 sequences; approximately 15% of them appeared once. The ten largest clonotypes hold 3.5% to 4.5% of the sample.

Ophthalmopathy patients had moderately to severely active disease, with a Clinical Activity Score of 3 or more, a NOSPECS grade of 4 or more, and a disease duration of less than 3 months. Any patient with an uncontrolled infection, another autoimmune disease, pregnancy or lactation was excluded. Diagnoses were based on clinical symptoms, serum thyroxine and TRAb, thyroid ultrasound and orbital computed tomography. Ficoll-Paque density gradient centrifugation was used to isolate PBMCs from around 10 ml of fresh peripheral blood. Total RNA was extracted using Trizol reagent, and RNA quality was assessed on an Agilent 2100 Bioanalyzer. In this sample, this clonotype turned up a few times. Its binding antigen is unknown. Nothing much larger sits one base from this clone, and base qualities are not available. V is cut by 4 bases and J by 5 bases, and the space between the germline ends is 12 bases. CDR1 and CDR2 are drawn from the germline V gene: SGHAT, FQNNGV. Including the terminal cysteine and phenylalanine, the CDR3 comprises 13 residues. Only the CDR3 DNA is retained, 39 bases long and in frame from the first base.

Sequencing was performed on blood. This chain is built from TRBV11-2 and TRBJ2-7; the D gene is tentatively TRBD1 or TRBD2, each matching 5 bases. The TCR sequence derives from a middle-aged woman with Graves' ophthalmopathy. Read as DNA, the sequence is TGTGCCAGCAGCTCCTTCTGGGACCACGAGCAGTACTTC. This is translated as CASSSFWDHEQYF.